This record concerns one TCR beta chain sequence. The clone's antigen remains unknown. No much larger clonotype is one base removed from it; base qualities were not supplied. In Seattle, one collaborating source enrolled patients while the infection was active and tracked those patients longitudinally over the course of disease. Collaborating institutions collected whole blood in K2EDTA tubes following their own protocols. Collaborator samples were shipped for TCRbeta analysis as frozen whole blood, isolated PBMCs, or DNA extracted from either sample type. TCRbeta CDR3 regions were amplified from genomic DNA using the immunoSEQ Assay, a bias-controlled multiplex PCR. In the original analysis: Within the assay, amplification of reference gene primers was used to estimate how many nucleated cells each sample contained. Sequence reads were collapsed and filtered to measure the absolute abundance of every unique TCRbeta CDR3 rearrangement. For each sample, productive Simpson clonality was calculated by taking the square root of Simpson's diversity index across productive rearrangements. This is the immuneACCESS table as TCRdb keeps it, with only in-frame sequences that have V and J called. A part of the clones is gone; compared with another copy, unresolved V genes explain less than half, and the rest is unexplained. For V, J and clone size, that table is used; D and trimming come from the DNA. The sample yields around 46,000 clones; around 86% were counted once. 2% to 2.5% of the sample belongs to the ten largest clones.

Reading the germline V gene gives CDR1 KGHDR and CDR2 SFDVKD. From the cysteine up to the phenylalanine, the CDR3 has a length of 14 residues. This entry keeps only the CDR3 DNA: 42 bases, framed from base 1. The V and J ends are trimmed by 3 bases and 2 bases, leaving 9 bases between them. The data were taken from a study of blood T cell repertoires in COVID-19 (dated by TCRdb to between 2020 and 2021). Background on the whole study: Samples from collaborators originated in the United States, Italy and Spain and spanned both the acute and convalescent phases of COVID-19. The repertoires were released in a freely available public database meant as a resource for research on the immune response to SARS-CoV-2. Samples were obtained from the ongoing ImmuneRACE study (first 160 participants) and from about 1,300 subjects provided by 6 global collaborators. The material from the prospective study consisted of cDNA or gDNA derived from T cells, B-cell-depleted T cells, or PBMCs. The sample metadata nearly always contained a de-identified subject ID, COVID-19 status, age in years and sex. Deeply sampled blood TCRbeta repertoires from subjects exposed to, actively infected with, or recovered from COVID-19 were included in the dataset. Where available, HLA class I and class II types were taken from metadata supplied by the sample provider and were not determined by assay-based typing.

What the authors observed across the whole study: The quantity of clinical and demographic metadata differed by source and by participant and was supplied without curation.

The sequenced sample consisted of peripheral blood. The receptor comes from a woman older than 75 with COVID-19, enrolled during active disease. The chain is made from TRBV24-1 and TRBJ1-2; the D gene lacks a confident call. The nucleotide sequence is given as TGTGCCACCAGTGATACGGGATCAAACTATGGCTACACCTTC. This codes for CATSDTGSNYGYTF.